Below are 22 T cell receptor beta chains sequenced from a single sample in a study of tumor and adjacent non-tumor tissue in lung cancer. This sample's RNA came from whole unsorted tissue. The library came from three nested PCR rounds adapted from ARM-PCR protocols. Using its own MiXCR run on the multiplex PCR reads, TCRdb lists one record per CDR3 protein. The sample holds 85,000 to 100,000 distinct CDR3 sequences, less than 80% seen once. Sequencing was performed on lung tumor tissue. These receptors came from a man in his fifties or sixties with non-small cell lung cancer.

On this clonotype: Relative to the germline gene, one junction end is altered; a read error may explain this. The CDR3 sequence: CVNSLTDVWDTRYF. In nucleotides, the CDR3 is TGTGTCAACAGCCTCACCGATGTGTGGGATACGCGGTATTTT. This chain uses TRBV11-3 with TRBJ2-3; D gene uncertain. CDR1 and CDR2 from the germline V gene are SGHNT and YENEEA. The CDR3 loop spans 14 amino acids.

The chain combines TRBV29-1 with TRBJ2-1; 7 bases agree with TRBD1. V was clipped by 8 bases and J by 8 bases; unmatched bases: 12. This CDR3 is 13 amino acids long. CDR1 is SQVTM, CDR2 ANQGSEA, per germline. The CDR3: CSRGVDRDHEQFF. CDR3 coding DNA: TGCAGCAGAGGGGTTGACAGGGACCATGAGCAGTTCTTC.

Notes on this clonotype: The conserved phenylalanine or tryptophan is not found at the CDR3 terminus, so this likely reflects a read error. Because the CDR3's place on the DNA is in doubt, the DNA is left out and the CDR3 is given as listed by TCRdb. The V gene is TRBV12-3 or TRBV12-4, the J gene TRBJ1-5. The CDR3 spans 12 residues, counting both ends. CDR3 amino acids: CASSLVGQPRHS.

The chain couples TRBV5-1 to TRBJ2-2; D is possibly TRBD1 (5 bases). Germline V lookup: CDR1 SGHRS, CDR2 YFSETQ. The V and J ends lost 4 bases and 1 base respectively, with 23 bases between them. CDR3 length: 19 residues. CDR3 DNA: TGCGCCAGCAGCATGGTAACAGTGCTCCAGGGTCTGAACACCGGGGAGCTGTTTTTT. This encodes CASSMVTVLQGLNTGELFF.

Notes on this clonotype: One end of the junction varies from germline; a read error may be responsible. J is TRBJ2-7 and V is TRBV5-1; possible D gene TRBD1, 5 bases. Germline V lookup: CDR1 SGHRS, CDR2 YFSETQ. There are 16 residues in the CDR3. CDR3 sequence reads: CASSLTRGGRVNDQYF. CDR3 nucleotides: TGCGCCAGCAGCTTGACAAGGGGCGGACGGGTCAACGATCAGTACTTC. The variable domain in full, with the rest retrieved from reference TRBV5-1 and TRBJ2-7, is KAGVTQTPRYLIKTRGQQVTLSCSPISGHRSVSWYQQTPGQGLQFLFEYFSETQRNKGNFPGRFSGRQFSNSRSEMNVSTLELGDSALYLCASSLTRGGRVNDQYFGPGTRLTVT.

At least ten counts were recorded for this clonotype. This chain links TRBV6-9 with TRBJ2-5; TRBD1 might be the D (6 bases). V shed 6 bases and J shed 3 bases, with 8 bases lying between them. Germline CDR1 reads MNHGY; CDR2 reads SVAAGI. CDR3 size: 12 residues. CDR3 sequence reads: CASSGTKETQYF. In nucleotides, the CDR3 is TGTGCCAGCAGCGGGACAAAAGAGACCCAGTACTTC.

In its sample, this clonotype was seen a few times. A read error may explain this, as a much larger clone is one base away. V usage is TRBV6-2 or TRBV6-3 and J usage is TRBJ1-1; D is ambiguous. The CDR3 totals 13 residues. CDR1 and CDR2 (germline): MNHEY, SVGEGT. The CDR3 nucleotides are TGTGCCAGCAACACCTGGGCGTTCACTGAAGTTTTCTTT. Its translation: CASNTWAFTEVFF.

To note about this clonotype: At one of its ends the junction is not consistent with the germline gene, which may arise from a read error. This chain uses TRBV4-2 with TRBJ1-2, with D possibly matching TRBD1 (6 bases). The V gene's germline CDR1 is LGHNA and CDR2 YNFKEQ. This CDR3 spans 15 amino acids. This chain's CDR3 is CASSQVSGVDYGHTF. DNA for the CDR3: TGCGCCAGCAGCCAAGTGTCAGGGGTGGACTATGGCCACACCTTC.

Many counts were recorded for this clonotype. The rearrangement links TRBV5-1 to TRBJ1-1; D is possibly TRBD1 (5 bases). The CDR3 length is 14 residues. V dropped 5 bases and J dropped 5 bases, with 16 bases sitting between them. CDR1 and CDR2 (germline): SGHRS, YFSETQ. The CDR3 DNA is TGCGCCAGCAGATCCACCTGGGGGGGAACTGAAGCTTTCTTT. Translation: CASRSTWGGTEAFF. Drawing the rest from reference TRBV5-1 and TRBJ1-1, the complete variable domain is KAGVTQTPRYLIKTRGQQVTLSCSPISGHRSVSWYQQTPGQGLQFLFEYFSETQRNKGNFPGRFSGRQFSNSRSEMNVSTLELGDSALYLCASRSTWGGTEAFFGQGTRLTVV.

As regards this clonotype: A read error may account for a junction end that differs from germline. The V and J genes are TRBV20-1 and TRBJ2-1; the D gene is possibly TRBD2 (5 bases). The CDR3 sequence is 15 residues long. Germline CDR1 reads DFQATT; CDR2 reads SNEGSKA (reference sequence). The CDR3 loop reads CSARGRRYSSNEQFF. The CDR3 region has the DNA TGCAGTGCTAGAGGTCGGAGGTACTCCTCCAATGAGCAGTTCTTC.

This clonotype has a handful of counts. The junction and the germline gene differ at one end; a read error may be behind it. The rearrangement uses TRBV6-5 and TRBJ1-1; tentatively, D is TRBD1 (5 bases). From germline, CDR1 is MNHEY and CDR2 SVGAGI. This CDR3 is 16 amino acids long. CDR3 loop: CAGSYSWAPGNTEAFF. In DNA form, the CDR3 reads TGTGCCGGCAGTTACTCGTGGGCCCCAGGGAACACCGAAGCTTTCTTT.

The J gene is TRBJ2-7, the V gene TRBV29-1; no clear D gene. The germline CDR1 and CDR2 sequences are SQVTM and ANQGSEA. CDR3 length: 15 amino acids. V lost 5 bases to trimming and J lost 0 bases, with 17 bases between them. The CDR3 bases are TGCAGCGTTAAGCACACGACCATAAGCTCCTACGAGCAGTACTTC. Residues: CSVKHTTISSYEQYF.

About this clonotype: This may stem from a read error, because a much larger clone lies one nucleotide away. The V call is TRBV5-1, the J call TRBJ2-3; 7 bases are shared with TRBD2. Per germline, CDR1 SGHRS and CDR2 YFSETQ. The CDR3 has 14 residues. The CDR3 region is CASNLFSGTDTQYF. As DNA, the CDR3 is TGCGCCAGCAACTTGTTTAGCGGGACAGATACGCAGTATTTT.

In regard to this clonotype: Just one base apart from a much larger clone, this may be a read error. The chain uses TRBV6-1 and TRBJ1-4; TRBD1 aligns across 10 bases. The CDR3 covers 15 residues. V shed 6 bases, J shed 3 bases, and the junction held 4 bases outside the gene matches. CDR1 and CDR2 (germline): MNHNS, SASEGT. The CDR3 bases are TGTGCCAGCAGGCGGACAGGGGGAGCTAATGAAAAACTGTTTTTT. It is translated as CASRRTGGANEKLFF.

Note on this clonotype: It is likely a read error, because the conserved phenylalanine at the end of the CDR3 is missing. The genes are TRBV7-9 and TRBJ1-2, with D unresolved. Germline values: CDR1 SEHNR, CDR2 FQNEAQ (reference sequence). This CDR3 has 14 residues. V dropped 5 bases and J dropped 5 bases, with 15 bases sitting between them. Here the CDR3 reads CASSTGGQWYGYTL. Here the CDR3 DNA reads TGTGCCAGCAGCACTGGAGGTCAGTGGTATGGCTACACCTTG.

A note on this clonotype: The final CDR3 position lacks the conserved phenylalanine or tryptophan, pointing to a likely read error. The limits of the CDR3 on the DNA are not certain, so only TCRdb's listed CDR3 is given. The chain links TRBV21-1 to TRBJ2-1; the table's D call TRBD2 went unverified against the DNA. TRBV21-1 is designated a pseudogene. The CDR3 length equals 17 residues, ends included. The CDR3 protein is CASSKGSSGSRRNEQFS.

Details on this clonotype: At one of its ends the junction is not consistent with the germline gene, which may arise from a read error. V gene TRBV13 combines with J gene TRBJ1-2, with unresolved D. The CDR3 spans 15 residues. The germline V gene encodes CDR1 PRHDT and CDR2 FYEKMQ (reference sequence). The CDR3 DNA reads as TGTGCCAGCTGTACCATCGGAGAAGGGCTTATGGGCTACAGCTTC. Translating it yields CASCTIGEGLMGYSF.

A remark on this clonotype: This could be a read error, since a much larger clone is one nucleotide away. The genes are TRBV7-9 and TRBJ2-1, with D tentatively TRBD1 or TRBD2 (6 bases each). The CDR3 has 13 amino acids. Germline loops: CDR1 SEHNR, CDR2 FQNEAQ (reference sequence). CDR3 sequence: CASSLRGLNEKFF. CDR3 DNA sequence: TGTGCCAGCAGCTTACGGGGGCTGAATGAGAAGTTCTTC.

Points on this clonotype: A read error may be the cause here, since a much bigger clone is one base away. The chain joins TRBV13 to TRBJ2-5; no reliable D call. From germline, CDR1 is PRHDT and CDR2 FYEKMQ (reference sequence). The CDR3 sequence is 12 residues long. DNA of the CDR3: TGTACCAGCAGTGGAAGGCAAGAGACCCAGTACTTC. Amino acid sequence: CTSSGRQETQYF.

Details on this clonotype: This may arise from a read error, as a much more abundant clone is one base away. The CDR3 carries no conserved terminal phenylalanine or tryptophan, so it likely arises from a read error. The J gene is TRBJ2-6, the V gene TRBV28, with TRBD1 identical over 8 bases. Losses at the gene ends were 6 bases for V and 4 bases for J; bases not matched to a gene: 5. Germline lookup yields CDR1 MDHEN and CDR2 SYDVKM. The CDR3 loop spans 15 amino acids. The CDR3 coding sequence is TGTGCCAGCAGCTCAGGGGGCTCCGGGGCCAACGTCCTGACTTTA. This gives the protein CASSSGGSGANVLTL.

This sequence joins TRBV10-3 and TRBJ1-1; D remains unclear. V lost 6 bases, J lost 13 bases, and 21 bases lay in between. The germline gives CDR1 ENHRY, CDR2 SYGVKD. The CDR3 has 13 amino acids. CDR3: CAIRPNMNTEIFF. The CDR3, as DNA: TGTGCCATCAGGCCTAATATGAACACTGAAATTTTCTTT.

In the case of this clonotype: One end of the junction does not line up with germline, which may come from a read error. V gene TRBV6-6 combines with J gene TRBJ1-1; D not certain. This CDR3 has 14 amino acids. Germline loops: CDR1 MNHNY, CDR2 SVGAGI (reference sequence). CDR3 sequence: CASSSENSNIEVFF. The CDR3 region has the DNA TGTGCCAGCAGTTCGGAGAACAGCAACATTGAAGTTTTCTTT.